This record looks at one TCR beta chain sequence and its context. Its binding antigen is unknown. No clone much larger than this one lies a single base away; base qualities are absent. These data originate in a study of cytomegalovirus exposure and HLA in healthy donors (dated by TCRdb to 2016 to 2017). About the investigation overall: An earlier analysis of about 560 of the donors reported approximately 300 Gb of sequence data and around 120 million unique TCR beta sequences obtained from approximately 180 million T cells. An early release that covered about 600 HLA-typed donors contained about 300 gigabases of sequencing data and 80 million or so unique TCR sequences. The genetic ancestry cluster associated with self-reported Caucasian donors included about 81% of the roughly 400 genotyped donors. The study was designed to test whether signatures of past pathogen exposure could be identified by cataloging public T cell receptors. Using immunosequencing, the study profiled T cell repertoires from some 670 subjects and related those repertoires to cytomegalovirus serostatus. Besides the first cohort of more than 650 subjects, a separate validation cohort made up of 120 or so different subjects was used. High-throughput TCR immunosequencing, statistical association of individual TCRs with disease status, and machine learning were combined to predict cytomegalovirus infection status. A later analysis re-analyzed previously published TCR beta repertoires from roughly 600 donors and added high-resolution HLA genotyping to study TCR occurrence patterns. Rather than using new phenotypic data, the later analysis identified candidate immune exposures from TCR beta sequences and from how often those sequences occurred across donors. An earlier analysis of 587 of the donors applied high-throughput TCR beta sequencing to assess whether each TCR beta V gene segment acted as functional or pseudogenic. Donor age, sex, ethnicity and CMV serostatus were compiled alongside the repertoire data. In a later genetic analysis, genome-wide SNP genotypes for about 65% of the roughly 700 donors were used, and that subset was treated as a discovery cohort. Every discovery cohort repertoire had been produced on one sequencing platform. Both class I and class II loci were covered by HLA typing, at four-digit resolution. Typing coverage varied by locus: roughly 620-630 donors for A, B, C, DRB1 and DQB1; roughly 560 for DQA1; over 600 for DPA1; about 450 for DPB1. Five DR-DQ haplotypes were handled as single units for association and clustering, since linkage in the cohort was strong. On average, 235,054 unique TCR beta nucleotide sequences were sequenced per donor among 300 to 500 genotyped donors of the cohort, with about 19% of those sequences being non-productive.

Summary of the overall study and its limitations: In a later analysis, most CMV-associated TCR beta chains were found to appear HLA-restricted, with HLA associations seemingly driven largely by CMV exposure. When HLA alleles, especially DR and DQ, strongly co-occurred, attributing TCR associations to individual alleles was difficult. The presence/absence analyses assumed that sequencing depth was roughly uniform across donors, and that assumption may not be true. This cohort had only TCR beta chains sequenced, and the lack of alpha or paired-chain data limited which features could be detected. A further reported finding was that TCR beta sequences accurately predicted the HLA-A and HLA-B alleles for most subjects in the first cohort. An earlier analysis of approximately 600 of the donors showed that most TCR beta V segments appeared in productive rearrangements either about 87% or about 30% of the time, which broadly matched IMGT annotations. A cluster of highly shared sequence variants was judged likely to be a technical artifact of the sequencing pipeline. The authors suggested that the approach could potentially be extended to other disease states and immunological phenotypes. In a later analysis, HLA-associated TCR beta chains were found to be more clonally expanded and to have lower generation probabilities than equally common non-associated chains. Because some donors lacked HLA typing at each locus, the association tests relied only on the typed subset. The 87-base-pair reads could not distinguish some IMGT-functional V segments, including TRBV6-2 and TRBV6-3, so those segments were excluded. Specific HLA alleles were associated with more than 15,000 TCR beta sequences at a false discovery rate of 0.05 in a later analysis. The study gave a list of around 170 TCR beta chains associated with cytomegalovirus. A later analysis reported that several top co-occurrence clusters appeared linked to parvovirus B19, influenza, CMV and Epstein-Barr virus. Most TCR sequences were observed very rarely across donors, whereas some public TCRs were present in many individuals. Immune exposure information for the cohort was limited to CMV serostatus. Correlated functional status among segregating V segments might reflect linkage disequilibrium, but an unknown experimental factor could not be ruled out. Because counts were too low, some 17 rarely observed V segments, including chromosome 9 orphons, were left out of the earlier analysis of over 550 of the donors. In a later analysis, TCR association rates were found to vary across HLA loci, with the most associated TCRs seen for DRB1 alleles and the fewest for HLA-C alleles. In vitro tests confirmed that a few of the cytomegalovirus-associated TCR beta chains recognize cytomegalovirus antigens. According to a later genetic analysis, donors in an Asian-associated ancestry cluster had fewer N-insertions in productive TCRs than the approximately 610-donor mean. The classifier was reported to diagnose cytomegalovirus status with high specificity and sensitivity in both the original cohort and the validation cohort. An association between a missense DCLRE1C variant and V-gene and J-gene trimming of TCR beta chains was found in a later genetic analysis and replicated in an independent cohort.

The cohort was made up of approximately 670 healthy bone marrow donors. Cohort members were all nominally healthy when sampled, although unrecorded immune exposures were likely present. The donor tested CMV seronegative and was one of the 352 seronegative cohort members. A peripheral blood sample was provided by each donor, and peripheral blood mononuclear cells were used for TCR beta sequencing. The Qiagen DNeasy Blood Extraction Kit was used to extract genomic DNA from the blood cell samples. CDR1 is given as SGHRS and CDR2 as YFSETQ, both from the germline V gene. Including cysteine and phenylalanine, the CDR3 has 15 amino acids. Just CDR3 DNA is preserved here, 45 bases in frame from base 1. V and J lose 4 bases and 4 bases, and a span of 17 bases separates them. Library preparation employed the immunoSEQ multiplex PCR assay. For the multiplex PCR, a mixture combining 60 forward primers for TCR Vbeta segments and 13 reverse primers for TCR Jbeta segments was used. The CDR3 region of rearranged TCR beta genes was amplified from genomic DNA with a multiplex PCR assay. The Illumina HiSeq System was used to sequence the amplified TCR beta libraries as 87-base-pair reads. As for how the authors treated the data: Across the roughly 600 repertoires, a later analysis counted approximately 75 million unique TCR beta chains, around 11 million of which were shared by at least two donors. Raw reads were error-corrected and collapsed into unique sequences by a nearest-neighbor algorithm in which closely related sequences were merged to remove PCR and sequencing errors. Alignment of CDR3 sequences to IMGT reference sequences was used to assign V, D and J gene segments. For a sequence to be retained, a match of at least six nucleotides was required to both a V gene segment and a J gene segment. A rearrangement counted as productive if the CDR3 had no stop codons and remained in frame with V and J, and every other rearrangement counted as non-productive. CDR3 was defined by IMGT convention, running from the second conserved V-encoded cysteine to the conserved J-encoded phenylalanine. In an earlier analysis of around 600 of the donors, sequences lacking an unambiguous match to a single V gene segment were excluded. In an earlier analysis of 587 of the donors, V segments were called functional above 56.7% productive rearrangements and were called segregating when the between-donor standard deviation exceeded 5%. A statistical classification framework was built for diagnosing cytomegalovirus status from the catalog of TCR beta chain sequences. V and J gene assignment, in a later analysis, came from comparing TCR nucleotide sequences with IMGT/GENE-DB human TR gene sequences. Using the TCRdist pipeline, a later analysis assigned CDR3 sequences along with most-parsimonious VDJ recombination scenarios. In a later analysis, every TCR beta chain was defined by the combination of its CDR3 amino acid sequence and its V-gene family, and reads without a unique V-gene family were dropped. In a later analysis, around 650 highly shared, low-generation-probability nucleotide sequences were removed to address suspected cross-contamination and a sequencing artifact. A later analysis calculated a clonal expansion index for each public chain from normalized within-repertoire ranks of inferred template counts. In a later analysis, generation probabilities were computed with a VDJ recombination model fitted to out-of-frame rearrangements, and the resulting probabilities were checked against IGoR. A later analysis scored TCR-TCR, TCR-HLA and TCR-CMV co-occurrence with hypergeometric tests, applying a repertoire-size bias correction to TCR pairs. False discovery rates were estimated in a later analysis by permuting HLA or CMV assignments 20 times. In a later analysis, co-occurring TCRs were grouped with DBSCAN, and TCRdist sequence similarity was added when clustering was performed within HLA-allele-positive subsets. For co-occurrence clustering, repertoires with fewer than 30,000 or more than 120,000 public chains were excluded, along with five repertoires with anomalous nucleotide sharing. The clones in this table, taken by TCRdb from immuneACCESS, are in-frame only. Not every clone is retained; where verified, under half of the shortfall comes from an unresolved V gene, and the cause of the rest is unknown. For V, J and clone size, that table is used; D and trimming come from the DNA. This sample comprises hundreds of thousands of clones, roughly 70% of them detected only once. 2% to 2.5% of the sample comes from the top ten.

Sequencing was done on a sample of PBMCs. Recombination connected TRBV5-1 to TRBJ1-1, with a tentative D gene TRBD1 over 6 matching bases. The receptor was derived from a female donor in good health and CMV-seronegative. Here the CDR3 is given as CASSPGQRASTEAFF. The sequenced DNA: TGCGCCAGCAGCCCGGGACAAAGGGCCTCCACTGAAGCTTTCTTT. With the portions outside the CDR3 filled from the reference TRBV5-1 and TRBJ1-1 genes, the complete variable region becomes KAGVTQTPRYLIKTRGQQVTLSCSPISGHRSVSWYQQTPGQGLQFLFEYFSETQRNKGNFPGRFSGRQFSNSRSEMNVSTLELGDSALYLCASSPGQRASTEAFFGQGTRLTVV.